The rows below give T cell receptor beta chains drawn from one sample of a study of T cell responses to AZD1222 COVID-19 vaccine. The method was immunoSEQ multiplex PCR; TCRdb's version includes in-frame clones alone and lacks a portion of them. In the table there are over 55,000 clones, about 74% of which are singletons. The starting material was peripheral blood, obtained 28 days after the second AZD1222 dose. These receptors were collected from an adult who received the AZD1222 COVID-19 vaccine. The CDR3 runs from the conserved cysteine through the conserved F or W. The order of the fields is D gene, J gene, clone size, V gene, CDR3 DNA, CDR3 protein. D genes are given only for firm matches. Clone size is stated in some rows and not others, as once, few, many or a class when expanded.

.,TRBJ2-2,.,TRBV5-5,TGTGCCAGCAGCCCGCGAGGGGACACACACACCGGGGAGCTGTTTTTT,CASSPRGDTHTGELFF
.,TRBJ1-4,.,TRBV7-2,TGTGCCAGCGCCGGCGGCGGCGGGAACAATGAAAAACTGTTTTTT,CASAGGGGNNEKLFF
.,TRBJ2-2,.,TRBV7-2,TGTGCCAGCAGCCGTTTTCATACCGGGGAGCTGTTTTTT,CASSRFHTGELFF
.,TRBJ2-7,few,TRBV28,TGTGCCAGCAGTTCCGCCGGGGGGCCCCAACGCGAGCAGTACTTC,CASSSAGGPQREQYF
.,TRBJ1-1,few,TRBV9,TGTGCCAGCAGCTCCCCCGGGCAGGGCGTGGGGAACACTGAAGCTTTCTTT,CASSSPGQGVGNTEAFF
.,TRBJ2-7,.,TRBV5-1,TGCACCAGCAGCTCGTACCGCAGGGAAAGGGACGAGCAGTACTTC,CTSSSYRRERDEQYF
TRBD2,TRBJ2-7,.,TRBV28,TGTGCCAGCAGTTTGAGTCGGACTAGCGGCTCCTACGAGCAGTACTTC,CASSLSRTSGSYEQYF
.,TRBJ1-2,.,TRBV5-6,TGTGCCAGCAGCTTGCTTGCAACCTATGGCTACACCTTC,CASSLLATYGYTF
.,TRBJ1-5,.,TRBV3-1/TRBV3-2,TGTGCCAGCAGCCAAGGGCTGGCCGATCAGCCCCAGCATTTT,CASSQGLADQPQHF
.,TRBJ2-4,.,TRBV7-8,TGTGCCAGCAGCTTCTCCGCTAGGGACATTCAGTACTTC,CASSFSARDIQYF